The 25 T cell receptor beta chains below all came from one sample that was sequenced in a study of CD8 T cells in ankylosing spondylitis. Whole-study findings and limits: A motif of 8 or 9 highly homologous TCR beta variants was seen as apparently characteristic of ankylosing spondylitis blood.

These receptors have no identified antigens. Each CDR3 protein gets one entry after TCRdb re-called the 5' RACE reads with MiXCR. Here the sample spans 200,000 to 250,000 distinct CDR3 sequences, about 18% being singletons. What was sequenced was blood, either unsorted or a sorted T cell fraction (not recorded which). The receptors were gathered from a male donor with ankylosing spondylitis.

This clonotype was detected a few times. V gene TRBV7-2 combines with J gene TRBJ2-7; weak D call: TRBD1 (5 bases). This CDR3 spans 16 amino acids. Germline V gives CDR1 SGHTA, CDR2 FQGNSA. Trimming stripped 5 bases from V and 1 base from J, with 18 bases between. CDR3 in DNA: TGTGCCAGCAGCCCCTTAGGCGACAGCCGATCCTACGAGCAGTACTTC. This codes for CASSPLGDSRSYEQYF.

This clonotype was counted between two and nine times. The gene calls are TRBV25-1 and TRBJ2-3; D gene unclear. Germline V CDR1 and CDR2: MGHDK, SYGVNS. Trimming removed 3 bases from V and 6 bases from J, with 13 bases in between. This CDR3 is 14 amino acids long. The CDR3 sequence is CASSELWTGDTQYF. CDR3 nucleotides: TGTGCCAGCAGTGAGCTTTGGACGGGTGATACGCAGTATTTT.

The rearrangement links TRBV16 to TRBJ1-1; D remains ambiguous. CDR3 size: 14 residues. CDR1 and CDR2 (germline): KGHSY, FQNENV. The ends were cut back, 3 bases at V and 3 bases at J, with 11 bases in the middle. The DNA of the CDR3 is TGTGCCAGCAGCCATTCCCCCGTGGACACTGAAGCTTTCTTT. It encodes CASSHSPVDTEAFF. Full variable domain (remainder filled in from reference TRBV16 and TRBJ1-1): GEEVAQTPKHLVRGEGQKAKLYCAPIKGHSYVFWYQQVLKNEFKFLISFQNENVFDETGMPKERFSAKCLPNSPCSLEIQATKLEDSAVYFCASSHSPVDTEAFFGQGTRLTVV.

This chain connects TRBV15 to TRBJ2-7; D unresolved. The germline CDR1 and CDR2 sequences are LNHNV and YYDKDF (reference sequence). The CDR3 extends over 13 amino acids. The germline V and J ends were trimmed by 3 bases and 2 bases, with 8 bases remaining between them. CDR3 nucleotides: TGTGCCACCAGCAGGACGGAAACCTACGAGCAGTACTTC. Translating it yields CATSRTETYEQYF.

This clonotype was found many times. The gene calls are TRBV12-3 or TRBV12-4 and TRBJ2-3; a weak D match, TRBD1 (6 bases). Trimming pared 6 bases from V and 2 bases from J, leaving 9 bases between. This CDR3 spans 13 amino acids. CDR3 sequence: CASSQGSTDTQYF. CDR3 DNA: TGTGCCAGCAGCCAGGGGTCCACAGATACGCAGTATTTT.

This clonotype has just one count. The chain joins TRBV11-3 to TRBJ2-1, with 9 nucleotides matching TRBD1. The V gene's germline CDR1 is SGHNT and CDR2 YENEEA. CDR3 length equals 17 residues. The V and J ends lost 5 bases and 3 bases, in that order; junction bases with no gene match: 11. In DNA, the CDR3 is TGTGCCAGCAGCCCACGCATAATGACAGGGGGCTACAATGAGCAGTTCTTC. It translates to CASSPRIMTGGYNEQFF.

The chain combines TRBV7-9 with TRBJ2-5; TRBD2 agrees at 8 bases. With 5 bases clipped from V and 4 bases from J, the junction kept 9 bases outside the gene matches. The V gene's germline CDR1 is SEHNR and CDR2 FQNEAQ (reference sequence). The CDR3 length is 15 residues. The CDR3 sequence is CASSTPGLVRETQYF. The DNA of the CDR3 is TGTGCCAGCAGCACACCGGGACTAGTACGAGAGACCCAGTACTTC.

This clonotype was observed a few times. This chain connects TRBV4-1 to TRBJ2-3, with 14 bases identical to TRBD2. The CDR3 totals 21 residues. Germline CDR1 is MGHRA and CDR2 is YSYEKL. V dropped 0 bases and J dropped 2; count of bases not matched to a gene: 13. CDR3 DNA sequence: TGCGCCAGCAGCCAAGAAGGGGGCGGGACTAGCGGGAGAGAGGTCACAGATACGCAGTATTTT. Translated, it gives CASSQEGGGTSGREVTDTQYF.

This clonotype was observed a handful of times. V and J are TRBV5-1 and TRBJ2-3; no clear D. Germline V gene sequence: CDR1 SGHRS, CDR2 YFSETQ. V was cut by 6 bases and J by 5 bases, with 13 bases left in between. CDR3 length: 13 amino acids. The CDR3 is CASKFAVVDTQYF. The CDR3 DNA reads as TGCGCCAGCAAATTTGCGGTAGTAGATACGCAGTATTTT. Supplemented by reference TRBV5-1 and TRBJ2-3, the full variable domain reads KAGVTQTPRYLIKTRGQQVTLSCSPISGHRSVSWYQQTPGQGLQFLFEYFSETQRNKGNFPGRFSGRQFSNSRSEMNVSTLELGDSALYLCASKFAVVDTQYFGPGTRLTVL.

The chain employs TRBV24-1 and TRBJ2-1; TRBD2 might be the D (5 bases). Between the trimmed V and J ends, which lost 4 bases and 5 bases, there was a span of 14 bases. The CDR3 contains 15 residues. Germline CDR1 and CDR2: KGHDR and SFDVKD. The CDR3 reads CATSDLRVPDNEQFF. The CDR3 DNA sequence: TGTGCCACCAGTGACCTGCGGGTACCTGACAATGAGCAGTTCTTC.

The J gene is TRBJ1-2, the V gene TRBV4-1, with TRBD1 matching over 7 bases. Unmatched junction bases numbered 9, after V lost 0 bases and J lost 5 bases. The CDR3 totals 16 residues. Per the germline V gene, CDR1 is MGHRA and CDR2 is YSYEKL. CDR3 nucleotide sequence: TGCGCCAGCAGCCAAGATACAGGGGATTTACGGTATGGCTACACCTTC. Translated, it gives CASSQDTGDLRYGYTF.

The genes are TRBV4-2 and TRBJ2-5; D might be TRBD2 (5 bases). CDR1 is LGHNA and CDR2 is YNFKEQ in the germline V gene. Trimming took off 4 bases at V and 5 bases at J, with 20 bases between the two ends. This CDR3 has 16 amino acids. The CDR3 reads CASSPQAGLPGETQYF. For the CDR3, the DNA is TGTGCCAGCAGCCCTCAGGCAGGACTCCCCGGGGAGACCCAGTACTTC.

The J gene is TRBJ1-6, the V gene TRBV27, with 12 nucleotides matching TRBD1. With V trimmed by 6 bases and J by 8 bases, 2 bases remained unmatched. CDR1 MNHEY and CDR2 SMNVEV come from the germline V gene (reference sequence). The CDR3 has 14 residues. This CDR3 is CASRGTGGHSPLHF. For the CDR3, the DNA is TGTGCCAGCAGGGGGACAGGGGGCCATTCACCCCTCCACTTT.

This clonotype was seen more than once but under ten times. The J gene is TRBJ2-5, the V gene TRBV6-5; D is ambiguous. Germline V gives CDR1 MNHEY, CDR2 SVGAGI. This CDR3 is built from 14 residues. V lost 4 bases and J lost 0, with 9 bases in between. CDR3 bases: TGTGCCAGCAGTTGGGGAATCAACCAAGAGACCCAGTACTTC. Translation gives CASSWGINQETQYF.

The chain couples TRBV27 to TRBJ2-7; 8 bases are shared with TRBD1. Germline CDR1 and CDR2: MNHEY and SMNVEV (reference sequence). This CDR3 is built from 12 residues. V gave up 5 bases and J gave up 6 bases; unmatched junction bases: 3. As DNA, the CDR3 is TGTGCCAGCAGTCAGGGGGCCGGCGAGCAGTACTTC. It yields the protein CASSQGAGEQYF.

A few counts support this clonotype. This sequence joins TRBV3-1 and TRBJ2-7; D might be TRBD2 (6 bases). Germline assignment: CDR1 LGHDT and CDR2 YNNKEL (reference sequence). This CDR3 contains 16 residues. Trimming removed 4 bases from V and 0 bases from J, with 16 bases in between. Here the CDR3 reads CASSPSGAGSSYEQYF. The CDR3 DNA follows: TGTGCCAGCAGCCCATCCGGGGCGGGGAGCTCCTACGAGCAGTACTTC.

This clonotype occurred a few times. The chain combines TRBV7-3 with TRBJ2-5, with 13 bases aligning to TRBD2. V trimming: 5 bases; J trimming: 3 bases; junction bases outside the gene matches: 6. The CDR3 runs 16 residues. Looked up from germline, CDR1 is SGHTA and CDR2 is FQGTGA. The CDR3 sequence is CASSHDGTSGEETQYF. CDR3 coding DNA: TGTGCCAGCAGCCATGACGGGACTAGCGGGGAAGAGACCCAGTACTTC.

The V and J genes are TRBV10-2 and TRBJ2-3; TRBD2 agrees at 8 bases. Germline trimming cut 7 bases from V and 5 bases from J; bases unmatched to any gene: 17. The CDR3 loop spans 17 amino acids. From germline, CDR1 is WSHSY and CDR2 SAAADI. The CDR3, as DNA: TGCGCCAGCAATCCACTGCCCGGGGGGGCCTGGGGAGATACGCAGTATTTT. Translating gives CASNPLPGGAWGDTQYF.

For the CDR3, the DNA is TGTGCCAGCAGCCCGGACGTAGCCTACGAGCAGTACTTC. Encoded protein: CASSPDVAYEQYF. The rearrangement uses TRBV5-5 and TRBJ2-7; D unresolved. The germline CDR1 and CDR2 sequences are SGHKS and YYEKEE (reference sequence). The V end was cut by 4 bases, the J end by 2 bases, with 10 bases between. This CDR3 has 13 amino acids.

The V call is TRBV4-2, the J call TRBJ2-1; D not certain. The CDR3 is 15 amino acids. Germline loops: CDR1 LGHNA, CDR2 YNFKEQ. V was cut by 0 bases and J by 0 bases, with 6 bases left in between. CDR3 residues: CASSQDEASYNEQFF. The CDR3 DNA reads as TGTGCCAGCAGCCAAGATGAAGCCTCCTACAATGAGCAGTTCTTC.

This clonotype was seen more than once but under ten times. The chain links TRBV7-2 to TRBJ2-1; a possible D gene is TRBD2 (5 bases). The CDR3 has 15 residues. V was shortened by 2 bases and J by 10 bases, with 18 bases between the two germline ends. The germline CDR1 and CDR2 sequences are SGHTA and FQGNSA. CDR3: CASSLFSSVEREQFF. Here the CDR3 DNA reads TGTGCCAGCAGCTTATTTAGTAGTGTGGAGCGGGAGCAGTTCTTC.

This chain uses TRBV7-6 with TRBJ2-5; unclear D gene. Trimming removed 1 base from V and 2 bases from J, with 8 bases in between. This CDR3 comprises 14 residues. Germline lookup yields CDR1 SGHVS and CDR2 FNYEAQ. As DNA, the CDR3 is TGTGCCAGCAGCTTAGGGAGTGTGCAAGAGACCCAGTACTTC. Translation gives CASSLGSVQETQYF.

In the case of this clonotype: No conserved phenylalanine or tryptophan is present at the end of the CDR3, so a read error is the likely explanation. The chain recombines TRBV9 with TRBJ2-7; no reliable D call. Germline V lookup: CDR1 SGDLS, CDR2 YYNGEE. V lost 0 bases and J lost 0, with 7 bases in between. The CDR3 is made up of 14 amino acids. The CDR3 DNA follows: TGTGCCAGCAGCGTAGTTCGGAGCTCCTACGAGCAGTACTTA. Its protein product is CASSVVRSSYEQYL.

In its sample, this clonotype was seen a few times. V usage is TRBV11-2 and J usage is TRBJ2-2; D perhaps matches TRBD1 (6 bases). The CDR3 runs to 15 residues. V was trimmed by 3 bases and J by 1 base, leaving 9 bases between them. Germline V gives CDR1 SGHAT, CDR2 FQNNGV. The CDR3 DNA reads as TGTGCCAGCAGCTTCCACAGGGAGAACACCGGGGAGCTGTTTTTT. It is translated as CASSFHRENTGELFF.

A few counts support this clonotype. The chain links TRBV20-1 to TRBJ2-2; D is possibly TRBD1 (5 bases). The CDR3 runs 16 residues. The V and J ends lost 0 bases and 3 bases respectively, with 14 bases between them. The germline V gene has CDR1 DFQATT and CDR2 SNEGSKA (reference sequence). CDR3 amino acids: CSARDPLDTDTGELFF. CDR3 DNA: TGCAGTGCTAGAGATCCATTGGACACGGACACCGGGGAGCTGTTTTTT.